This T cell receptor beta chain was profiled in a study of vaccination and CD4 T cells after COVID-19. At the level of the study: Following dose two, a median approximately 74 days (range 14 to 241) passed before post-vaccine samples were taken. Study outcomes and limitations: Clonotypes reactive to SARS-CoV-2 had a median that went up from about 20 to 38, but not significantly.

This CDR3 has 11 residues. Between the trimmed V and J ends, which lost 4 bases and 4 bases, there was a span of 4 bases. Germline CDR1 is SNHLY and CDR2 is FYNNEI. Details on this clonotype: Its antigen remains unknown.

The Oncomine TCR Beta short-read assay generated sequence data from the DNA of cultured CD4+ T cells. Once CD4+ T cells had been cultured, genomic DNA was extracted from them. TCRdb re-called the PCR reads with MiXCR, one entry per CDR3 protein. Seen here are 11,000 to 15,000 distinct CDR3 sequences, just over 55% observed once, and the top ten hold around 15%. Documented treatment: approximately nine-day PBMC culture with coronavirus spike peptide pools or control peptides (ViraFEST assay). The sequence derives from a human donor who had recovered from COVID-19. This chain connects TRBV2 to TRBJ1-1; D unresolved. Input material: CD4+ T cells from blood, cultured in vitro. CDR3 DNA: TGTGCCAGCAGTGTGGCCACTGAAGCTTTCTTT. This gives the protein CASSVATEAFF.